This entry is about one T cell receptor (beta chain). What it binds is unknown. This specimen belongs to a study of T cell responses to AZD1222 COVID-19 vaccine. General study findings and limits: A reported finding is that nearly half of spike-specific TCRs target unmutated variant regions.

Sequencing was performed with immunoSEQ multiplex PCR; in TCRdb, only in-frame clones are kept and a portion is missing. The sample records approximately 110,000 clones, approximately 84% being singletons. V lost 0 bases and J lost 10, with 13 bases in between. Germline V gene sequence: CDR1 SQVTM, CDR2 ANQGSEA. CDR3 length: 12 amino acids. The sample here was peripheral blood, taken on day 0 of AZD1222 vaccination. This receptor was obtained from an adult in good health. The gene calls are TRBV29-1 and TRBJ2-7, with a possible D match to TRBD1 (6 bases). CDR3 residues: CSVEDNLGTQYF. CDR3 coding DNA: TGCAGCGTTGAAGATAACTTAGGGACACAGTACTTC.